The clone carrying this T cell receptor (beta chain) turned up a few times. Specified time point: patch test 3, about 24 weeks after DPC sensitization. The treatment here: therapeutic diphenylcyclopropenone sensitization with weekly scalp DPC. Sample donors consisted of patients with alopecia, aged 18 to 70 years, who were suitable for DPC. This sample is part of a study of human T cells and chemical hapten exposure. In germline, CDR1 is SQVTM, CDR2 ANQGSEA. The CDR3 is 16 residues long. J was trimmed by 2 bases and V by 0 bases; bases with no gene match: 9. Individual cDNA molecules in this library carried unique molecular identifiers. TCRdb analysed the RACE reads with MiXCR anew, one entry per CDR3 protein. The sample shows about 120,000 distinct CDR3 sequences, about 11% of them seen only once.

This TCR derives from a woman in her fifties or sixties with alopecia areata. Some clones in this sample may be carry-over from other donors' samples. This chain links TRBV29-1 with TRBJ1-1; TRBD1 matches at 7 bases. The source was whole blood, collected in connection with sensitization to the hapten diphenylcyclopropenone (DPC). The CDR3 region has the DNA TGCAGCGTTGAAGATTCAGGGACAGTAGGTAACACTGAAGCTTTCTTT. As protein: CSVEDSGTVGNTEAFF.